The TCR beta chain under discussion was sequenced for a study of molecular identifiers for immune sequencing clone quantification (dated by TCRdb to the late 2010s). Looking at the study overall: For a replicate experiment, RNA from roughly 20,000 or 100,000 naive CD8 T cells was divided into five aliquots, and four of the five aliquots were sequenced. CD8 T cells were used in a methods study to benchmark molecular-identifier clustering-based TCR repertoire sequencing (MIDCIRS) and TCR RNA copy counting.

Receptor libraries were prepared by PCR. Sequencing was performed on an Illumina MiSeq. Purification of total RNA was performed with the Qiagen AllPrep DNA/RNA kit. Before analysis, reads from multiple sequencing runs of the same library were pooled. As for how the authors treated the data: Reads were retained only if an exact TCR constant sequence was present, and the retained reads were trimmed to 150 nt and grouped according to their 12-nt molecular barcodes. Within each barcode group, reads were sub-clustered at a 15% Levenshtein threshold, and quality-weighted consensus sequences were built per RNA molecule. Non-functional sequences were removed, as were lower-count sequences one edit away from another. Based on a fit of two negative binomial distributions, barcode sub-clusters having less than 20% of the maximum read count were discarded. Using fastp trimming at Q25 and MiXCR clonotype assembly, TCRdb reanalyzed the public sequencing data and kept in-frame beta chains. Rows merge per CDR3 protein into single entries with the most common DNA and genes. The authors' filters were not applied to this entry. The sample table holds 15,000 to 25,000 distinct CDR3 sequences, of which about a fifth were seen once. The top ten constitute 6% to 7% of the sample.

On a BD FACSAria II, naive CD8 T cells were FACS-sorted as CD8+CD4-CCR7+CD45RA+ and collected into RLT Plus buffer. Some naive CD8 T cell RNA was split equally between MIDCIRS and a Smart-seq2-style 5'RACE protocol for a sensitivity comparison. Enrichment of CD8 T cells was done with RosetteSep CD8+ T Cell Enrichment Cocktail plus Ficoll-Paque, and ACK red cell lysis came afterward. V was cut back by 2 bases and J by 5 bases, leaving a gap of 10 bases between them. The germline V gene (reference sequence) sets CDR1 to DFQATT and CDR2 to SNEGSKA. Including the terminal cysteine and phenylalanine, the CDR3 comprises 12 residues. CDR3 DNA is the only sequence kept; it has 36 bases, read in frame from the first base. Findings and caveats that apply to the study as a whole: Modeling estimated roughly 3.2 recovered TCR RNA copies per cell, compared with about ten by digital PCR, which implies 30% to 35% capture efficiency. A single cell's worth of spiked-in Jurkat TCR RNA was reported detectable even among under 1.3 million naive CD8 T cells. Highly expanded clone sizes could be underestimated if identical TCR molecules share a barcode. When barcode sub-clustering was left out, chimeric consensus sequences inflated TCR diversity, with chimeras reaching as high as 47%. In CMV-specific effector cells, clones with more than 20 RNA copies accounted for over 99% of molecules, whereas in naive cells such clones accounted for under 1%.

This clonotype counts as medium-sized (0.01 to 0.1%). Its recognized antigen is unknown. No base quality values were provided; no much bigger clone lies one nucleotide off. Material for sequencing was naive CD8+ T cells from blood, with Jurkat cell RNA spiked in. Sample cell subset or site, as interpreted from the label and publication: FACS-sorted CD8+CD4-CCR7+CD45RA+ naive T cells. The receptor's source is a human donor in good health. Some libraries in this study had Jurkat cell RNA spiked in. The sequence joins TRBV20-1 to TRBJ2-7, with a tentative D gene TRBD1 over 7 matching bases. The CDR3 sequence is CSARQGGHEQYF. The sequence in DNA is TGCAGTGCTAGACAGGGGGGCCACGAGCAGTACTTC.